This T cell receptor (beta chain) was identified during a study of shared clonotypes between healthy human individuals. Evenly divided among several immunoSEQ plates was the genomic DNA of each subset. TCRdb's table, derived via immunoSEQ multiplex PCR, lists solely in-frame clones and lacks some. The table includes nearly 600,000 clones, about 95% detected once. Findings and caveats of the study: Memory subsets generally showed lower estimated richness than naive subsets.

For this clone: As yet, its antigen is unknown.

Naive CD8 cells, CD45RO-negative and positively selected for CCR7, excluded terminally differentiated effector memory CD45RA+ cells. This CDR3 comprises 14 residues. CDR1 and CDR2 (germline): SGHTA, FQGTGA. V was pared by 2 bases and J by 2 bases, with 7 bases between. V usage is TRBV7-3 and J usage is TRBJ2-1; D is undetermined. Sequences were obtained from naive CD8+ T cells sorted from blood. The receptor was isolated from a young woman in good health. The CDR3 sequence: CASSLFGPYNEQFF. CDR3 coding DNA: TGTGCCAGCAGCTTATTCGGACCCTACAATGAGCAGTTCTTC.